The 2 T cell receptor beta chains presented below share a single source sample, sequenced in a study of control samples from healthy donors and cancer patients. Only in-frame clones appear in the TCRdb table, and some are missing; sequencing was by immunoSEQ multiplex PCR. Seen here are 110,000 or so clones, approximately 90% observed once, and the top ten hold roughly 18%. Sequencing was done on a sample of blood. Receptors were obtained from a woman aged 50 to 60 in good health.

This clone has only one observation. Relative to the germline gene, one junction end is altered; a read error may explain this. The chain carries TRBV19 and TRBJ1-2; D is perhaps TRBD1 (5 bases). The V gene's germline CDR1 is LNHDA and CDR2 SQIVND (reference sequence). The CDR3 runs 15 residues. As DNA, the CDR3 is TGTGCCAGTAGTCCTAGGGACTTCCGGCTCTATGGCTACGCCTTC. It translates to CASSPRDFRLYGYAF.

CDR3 coding DNA: TGCGCCAGCGCCACCGGGACAGGAAAAGAGACCCAGTACTTC. Translation gives CASATGTGKETQYF. This chain joins TRBV5-1 and TRBJ2-5; 8 bases line up with TRBD1. CDR1 and CDR2 from the germline V gene are SGHRS and YFSETQ. The CDR3 is 14 residues long. J gave up 3 bases and V 7 bases, and 8 bases lay outside the gene matches.